This T cell receptor (beta chain) originates from a study of CD8+CD57+ T cells in acquired aplastic anemia. The sample holds many counts of this clonotype. The ends were cut back, 2 bases at V and 0 bases at J, with 7 bases in the middle. The CDR3 contains 14 residues. According to the study, genomic DNA was the template for TCR beta VDJ and CDR3 profiling. TCRdb re-called the reads through MiXCR, storing one row per CDR3 protein. The sample includes some 120,000 distinct CDR3 sequences, roughly 40% of them seen just once. Patients selected for sequencing had displayed CD8+CD57+ cell expansion by flow cytometry. The patients all had a severe acquired aplastic anemia diagnosis.

This clonotype originated in a human donor with aplastic anemia. The sample comprised sorted CD4+, CD8+, or CD8+CD57+ T cells (not recorded which) from PBMCs. This chain links TRBV12-3 or TRBV12-4 with TRBJ1-1; D unresolved. CDR3 sequence: CASSLSGMNTEAFF. The CDR3 region has the DNA TGTGCCAGCAGTTTATCGGGCATGAACACTGAAGCTTTCTTT.